Each of the 17 T cell receptor beta chains below was sequenced from the same sample in a study of T cell responses to AZD1222 COVID-19 vaccine. The protocol was immunoSEQ multiplex PCR, while the TCRdb copy is restricted to in-frame clones and leaves out a portion. The sample has under 200,000 clones, around nine tenths seen once; the top ten hold about 24%. This specimen consisted of peripheral blood, obtained 28 days after the second AZD1222 dose. The receptors come from an adult who received the AZD1222 COVID-19 vaccine.

The chain employs TRBV5-1 and TRBJ2-7; 13 bases agree with TRBD2. Unmatched junction bases numbered 6, after V lost 3 bases and J lost 3 bases. Germline V gene sequence: CDR1 SGHRS, CDR2 YFSETQ. The CDR3 covers 16 residues. This CDR3 is CASSSGTSGIGYEQYF. CDR3 bases: TGCGCCAGCAGCTCCGGGACTAGCGGGATCGGCTACGAGCAGTACTTC.

V gene TRBV7-8 combines with J gene TRBJ1-3, with D hard to call. V was pared by 0 bases and J by 0 bases, with 3 bases between. The CDR3 consists of 14 residues. Germline V CDR1 and CDR2: SGHVS, FQNEAQ. The CDR3 nucleotides read TGTGCCAGCAGCTTAGCCGACTCTGGAAACACCATATATTTT. It specifies CASSLADSGNTIYF.

This rearrangement joins TRBV6-5 to TRBJ2-7; the D gene is possibly TRBD2 (6 bases). The V gene's germline CDR1 is MNHEY and CDR2 SVGAGI. The CDR3 is 15 amino acids. V was shortened by 2 bases and J by 0 bases, with 11 bases between the two germline ends. The chain's CDR3 is CASSYVAGSSYEQYF. The CDR3 DNA reads as TGTGCCAGCAGTTACGTTGCGGGGAGCTCCTACGAGCAGTACTTC.

The V call is TRBV30, the J call TRBJ1-4, with D unclear. V gave up 0 bases and J gave up 0 bases, with 8 bases separating them. Germline V gene sequence: CDR1 GTSNPN, CDR2 SVGIG (reference sequence). The CDR3 length is 15 residues. CDR3 residues: CAWSVMGATNEKLFF. In nucleotides, the CDR3 is TGTGCCTGGAGTGTAATGGGTGCAACTAATGAAAAACTGTTTTTT.

The V call is TRBV5-1, the J call TRBJ2-7; maybe TRBD1 (6 bases). CDR3 length: 15 amino acids. The V gene's germline CDR1 is SGHRS and CDR2 YFSETQ. Trimming left V 0 bases short and J 2 bases short, with 12 bases between. The DNA of the CDR3 is TGCGCCAGCAGCTTGGAGGGGACAACTACCTACGAGCAGTACTTC. It is translated as CASSLEGTTTYEQYF.

V gene TRBV28 combines with J gene TRBJ1-4; TRBD1 is a possible D gene (6 bases). The V gene lost 3 bases and the J gene lost 11 bases, with 16 bases spanning the gap. CDR1 is MDHEN and CDR2 is SYDVKM in the germline V gene. The CDR3 extends over 14 amino acids. CDR3 region: CASSLRQARWKLFF. The CDR3 DNA follows: TGTGCCAGCAGTTTGCGACAGGCCCGATGGAAACTGTTTTTT.

The chain links TRBV6-5 to TRBJ2-7, with D hard to call. This CDR3 comprises 14 residues. Trimming pared 4 bases from V and 2 bases from J, leaving 12 bases between. Germline CDR1 and CDR2: MNHEY and SVGAGI. The CDR3 region is CASSSTGSTYEQYF. The DNA for the CDR3 is TGTGCCAGCAGTTCGACGGGTTCCACCTACGAGCAGTACTTC.

The genes are TRBV5-4 and TRBJ2-2; no reliable D call. Germline CDR1 and CDR2: SGHNT and YYREEE (reference sequence). V shed 3 bases and J shed 6 bases, with 18 bases lying between them. The CDR3 spans 16 residues. DNA of the CDR3: TGTGCCAGCAGCTCCGGACCGCCGATAAAACCCGGGGAGCTGTTTTTT. It encodes CASSSGPPIKPGELFF.

V gene TRBV28 combines with J gene TRBJ1-1, with D uncertain. Germline V gene data show CDR1 as MDHEN and CDR2 as SYDVKM. CDR3 length equals 13 residues. With 6 bases removed from V and 11 bases from J, the gap between germline ends came to 19 bases. CDR3 in DNA: TGTGCCAGCAGATACTCCGGGCCTCCGGAGGCTTTCTTT. Its translation is CASRYSGPPEAFF.

This rearrangement joins TRBV5-1 to TRBJ2-7, with a tentative D call TRBD1 (6 bases). Trimming left V 5 bases short and J 4 bases short, with 13 bases between. Germline V gene sequence: CDR1 SGHRS, CDR2 YFSETQ. The CDR3 covers 13 residues. CDR3 region: CASRRTQGYEQYF. The DNA for the CDR3 is TGCGCCAGCAGACGCACACAGGGTTACGAGCAGTACTTC. The whole variable domain, filled in from reference TRBV5-1 and TRBJ2-7, reads KAGVTQTPRYLIKTRGQQVTLSCSPISGHRSVSWYQQTPGQGLQFLFEYFSETQRNKGNFPGRFSGRQFSNSRSEMNVSTLELGDSALYLCASRRTQGYEQYFGPGTRLTVT.

DNA for the CDR3: TGTGCCAGTAGTATAGATGACGGGCCCCAGCATTTT. This encodes CASSIDDGPQHF. The V gene is TRBV19, the J gene TRBJ1-5; D is unresolved. Per germline, CDR1 LNHDA and CDR2 SQIVND (reference sequence). The CDR3 has 12 residues. V was pared by 0 bases and J by 9 bases, with 6 bases between.

The CDR3: CASSFGRVGTEAFF. The CDR3 region has the DNA TGTGCCAGTAGCTTCGGGAGGGTTGGCACTGAAGCTTTCTTT. This sequence joins TRBV19 and TRBJ1-1, with D unresolved. The V gene's germline CDR1 is LNHDA and CDR2 SQIVND (reference sequence). CDR3 length: 14 amino acids. Trimming removed 6 bases from V and 4 bases from J, with 15 bases in between.

The chain combines TRBV28 with TRBJ1-6, with TRBD1 identical over 7 bases. The germline V gene has CDR1 MDHEN and CDR2 SYDVKM. CDR3 size: 13 residues. V shed 7 bases and J 9 bases; nucleotides not matched to a gene: 6. The CDR3 DNA reads as TGTGCCAGCATAAGACAGGGAGGTTCACCCCTCCACTTT. Protein product: CASIRQGGSPLHF. Full variable domain (remainder filled in from reference TRBV28 and TRBJ1-6): DVKVTQSSRYLVKRTGEKVFLECVQDMDHENMFWYRQDPGLGLRLIYFSYDVKMKEKGDIPEGYSVSREKKERFSLILESASTNQTSMYLCASIRQGGSPLHFGNGTRLTVT.

This clone occurred once. V and J are TRBV6-2 or TRBV6-3 and TRBJ2-5, with TRBD2 matching over 9 bases. Losses at the gene ends were 2 bases for V and 1 base for J; bases not matched to a gene: 2. Looked up from germline, CDR1 is MNHEY and CDR2 is SVGEGT. The CDR3 has 15 residues. The CDR3 coding sequence is TGTGCCAGCAGTTACGGCGGGAGGGGCCAAGAGACCCAGTACTTC. Amino acid sequence: CASSYGGRGQETQYF.

This clone was recorded a few times. The CDR3 DNA is TGTGCCAGCAGCCCCGGGACTAGCGGGAGTAACCAGTACTTC. Residues: CASSPGTSGSNQYF. V usage is TRBV7-3 and J usage is TRBJ2-5, with 14 bases identical to TRBD2. Germline CDR1 SGHTA, CDR2 FQGTGA. V lost 5 bases to trimming and J lost 10 bases; unmatched junction nucleotides: 6. CDR3 length: 14 amino acids.

The V gene is TRBV7-6, the J gene TRBJ2-3; 8 positions agree with TRBD2. V lost 1 base and J lost 5; bases outside the gene matches: 8. The CDR3 loop spans 16 amino acids. Germline CDR1 SGHVS, CDR2 FNYEAQ. CDR3 in DNA: TGTGCCAGCAGCTTAGGGGCGGGAGGACGGGAAGATACGCAGTATTTT. Protein: CASSLGAGGREDTQYF.

The chain has TRBV27 and TRBJ1-2, with TRBD1 identical over 9 bases. J was trimmed by 4 bases and V by 3 bases; bases with no gene match: 6. The CDR3 is made up of 15 amino acids. The germline V gene has CDR1 MNHEY and CDR2 SMNVEV (reference sequence). The CDR3 DNA follows: TGTGCCAGCAGTTTCACGGGACAGGGAGTCTATGGCTACACCTTC. Protein sequence: CASSFTGQGVYGYTF.